The clone carrying this T cell receptor beta chain was observed at least ten times. This specimen belongs to a study of blood T cells in healthy people across ages. A second PCR of about 7 to 12 cycles used a sample-barcoded 5' primer and a J-beta primer mix. In TCRdb, the 5' RACE reads were re-called with MiXCR into one record per CDR3 protein. The table records 600,000 or so distinct CDR3 sequences, less than 60% of them present only once. This receptor was obtained from a man at least 80 years old in good health. Specimen: blood.

The CDR3 DNA is TGTGCCAGCAGCCCAGGACAGGGGAACTATGGCTACACCTTC. This gives the protein CASSPGQGNYGYTF. The rearrangement joins TRBV7-9 to TRBJ1-2, with 9 nucleotides matching TRBD1. The ends lost 5 bases at V and 2 bases at J; junction bases unmatched: 3. The CDR3 runs 14 residues. Germline CDR1 and CDR2: SEHNR and FQNEAQ (reference sequence).